The 14 T cell receptor beta chains below all came from one sample that was sequenced in a study of blood T cell repertoires in COVID-19. Sequenced by immunoSEQ multiplex PCR; TCRdb stores in-frame clones only, minus some. The sample consists of around 100,000 clones, more than 80% of them appearing once. Specimen: peripheral blood. Every receptor here comes from a human donor in a cohort sampled during active COVID-19.

This clone was counted only a few times. The chain carries TRBV28 and TRBJ2-1; D not certain. V lost 4 bases to trimming and J lost 9 bases, with 10 bases between them. The CDR3 covers 12 residues. Germline CDR1 reads MDHEN; CDR2 reads SYDVKM. The CDR3 region is CASSSSLSEQFF. CDR3 in DNA: TGTGCCAGCAGTTCCTCACTATCTGAGCAGTTCTTC.

In its sample, this clone was seen once. This sequence joins TRBV28 and TRBJ1-3; no reliable D call. CDR1 is MDHEN and CDR2 is SYDVKM in the germline V gene. The germline V and J ends were trimmed by 1 base and 0 bases, with 10 bases remaining between them. The CDR3 contains 16 residues. CDR3 in amino acids: CASSLLGALSGNTIYF. CDR3 DNA: TGTGCCAGCAGTTTATTGGGAGCCCTCTCTGGAAACACCATATATTTT.

V is TRBV2 and J is TRBJ1-2, with 9 bases that match TRBD1. Trimming removed 5 bases from V and 0 bases from J; junction bases left unmatched: 1. CDR3 length: 14 amino acids. The germline CDR1 and CDR2 sequences are SNHLY and FYNNEI. CDR3 DNA sequence: TGTGCCAGCAGTCGACAGGGGGCTAACTATGGCTACACCTTC. This gives the protein CASSRQGANYGYTF.

This clone occurred a few times. The chain combines TRBV11-2 with TRBJ2-7, with 10 bases fitting TRBD1. Germline trimming cut 5 bases from V and 5 bases from J; bases unmatched to any gene: 9. Germline loops: CDR1 SGHAT, CDR2 FQNNGV. The CDR3 is 15 amino acids. The CDR3 bases are TGTGCCAGCAGCCCTCAACCCGGGACAGGGGACGAGCAGTACTTC. Encoded protein: CASSPQPGTGDEQYF.

This rearrangement joins TRBV27 to TRBJ2-5, with no clear D. Germline V gene data show CDR1 as MNHEY and CDR2 as SMNVEV (reference sequence). This CDR3 region has 14 residues. The ends were cut back, 6 bases at V and 5 bases at J, with 16 bases in the middle. DNA for the CDR3: TGTGCCAGCAGACCCTCTTGGCCAATGGAGACCCAGTACTTC. The encoded protein is CASRPSWPMETQYF.

The rearrangement links TRBV11-3 to TRBJ2-7, with 10 positions matching TRBD1. This CDR3 is 16 amino acids long. CDR1 and CDR2 from the germline V gene are SGHNT and YENEEA. The junction had 10 bases not matched to a gene; V was cut back by 5 bases and J by 3 bases. The CDR3 DNA reads TGTGCCAGCAGCCAGGGCTTGGGGACAGGGGTCTACGAGCAGTACTTC. Amino acid sequence: CASSQGLGTGVYEQYF.

The rearrangement uses TRBV27 and TRBJ1-5; 9 nucleotides align to TRBD1. V shed 6 bases and J 2 bases; nucleotides not matched to a gene: 8. The CDR3 sequence is 16 residues long. Germline V gives CDR1 MNHEY, CDR2 SMNVEV (reference sequence). CDR3 nucleotide sequence: TGTGCCAGCAGCCGAAATACAGGGGGCGGCAATCAGCCCCAGCATTTT. This encodes CASSRNTGGGNQPQHF.

V and J are TRBV5-1 and TRBJ2-3, with TRBD2 matching over 7 bases. This CDR3 has 16 amino acids. Germline lookup yields CDR1 SGHRS and CDR2 YFSETQ. V trimming: 3 bases; J trimming: 0 bases; junction bases outside the gene matches: 7. The CDR3 protein is CASSSLAGLSTDTQYF. The CDR3 nucleotides read TGCGCCAGCAGCTCCTTAGCGGGCCTGAGCACAGATACGCAGTATTTT.

CDR3 in amino acids: CASSGGGYLGANVLTF. In DNA, the CDR3 is TGTGCCAGCAGCGGGGGGGGCTACTTGGGGGCCAACGTCCTGACTTTC. This chain connects TRBV28 to TRBJ2-6, with 8 bases fitting TRBD2. The germline V gene encodes CDR1 MDHEN and CDR2 SYDVKM. The CDR3 is 16 residues long. The junction had 8 bases not matched to a gene; V was cut back by 6 bases and J by 4 bases. Based on the CDR3 plus reference TRBV28 and TRBJ2-6, the full variable domain is DVKVTQSSRYLVKRTGEKVFLECVQDMDHENMFWYRQDPGLGLRLIYFSYDVKMKEKGDIPEGYSVSREKKERFSLILESASTNQTSMYLCASSGGGYLGANVLTFGAGSRLTVL.

The V gene is TRBV6-6, the J gene TRBJ1-4; D may be TRBD1 (5 bases). The germline V gene has CDR1 MNHNY and CDR2 SVGAGI (reference sequence). The CDR3 has 15 residues. V gave up 6 bases and J gave up 8 bases, with 19 bases separating them. The CDR3 coding sequence is TGTGCCAGCAGGGGTTATTCAGGGAAGGGGGAAAAACTGTTTTTT. Translation: CASRGYSGKGEKLFF.

This clone has only a few counts. The chain's CDR3 is CASSIATGVGAEAFF. CDR3 bases: TGTGCCAGTAGTATAGCGACAGGGGTCGGCGCTGAAGCTTTCTTT. The chain joins TRBV19 to TRBJ1-1, with 8 bases fitting TRBD1. From germline, CDR1 is LNHDA and CDR2 SQIVND (reference sequence). The ends lost 1 base at V and 6 bases at J; junction bases unmatched: 7. This CDR3 contains 15 residues.

The chain combines TRBV24-1 with TRBJ2-7; the match to TRBD1 covers 11 bases. Per germline, CDR1 KGHDR and CDR2 SFDVKD. With 5 bases clipped from V and 5 bases from J, the junction kept 13 bases outside the gene matches. The CDR3 length is 17 residues. The CDR3 is CATSGGQGARGGNEQYF. Written as DNA, the CDR3 is TGTGCCACCAGTGGAGGACAGGGGGCTCGGGGAGGCAACGAGCAGTACTTC.

The chain is built from TRBV5-5 and TRBJ1-4; TRBD1 matches at 11 bases. The CDR3 spans 14 residues. Unmatched junction bases numbered 2, after V lost 3 bases and J lost 7 bases. Germline V gives CDR1 SGHKS, CDR2 YYEKEE (reference sequence). This chain's CDR3 is CASSSGTGGEKLFF. In nucleotides, the CDR3 is TGTGCCAGCAGCTCCGGGACAGGGGGTGAAAAACTGTTTTTT.

The V and J genes are TRBV11-2 and TRBJ2-2; D may be TRBD2 (6 bases). The V gene's germline CDR1 is SGHAT and CDR2 FQNNGV. This CDR3 has 15 amino acids. Trimming removed 7 bases at V and 7 bases at J, with 19 bases between. CDR3 amino acids: CASTPSGGYGGELFF. In DNA form, the CDR3 reads TGTGCCAGCACCCCGTCCGGGGGTTACGGCGGGGAGCTGTTTTTT.